The 21 T cell receptor beta chains below all came from one sample that was sequenced in a study of identical twins. One entry per CDR3 protein, called by TCRdb with MiXCR from the 5' RACE reads. The table lists 450,000 to 650,000 distinct CDR3 sequences, nearly 15% of them singletons. These data also featured in a second study, about yellow fever vaccine responses in identical twins.

Input material: CD4+ T cells sorted from blood. The receptor source for this set is a woman aged 18-30 years in good health.

The rearrangement uses TRBV5-1 and TRBJ1-4, with no clear D. V dropped 3 bases and J dropped 8 bases, with 14 bases sitting between them. CDR1 and CDR2 from the germline V gene are SGHRS and YFSETQ. CDR3 length equals 14 residues. The CDR3 loop is CASSSDGRREKLFF. The CDR3 DNA is TGCGCCAGCAGCTCGGACGGCCGGAGGGAAAAACTGTTTTTT. Looking up the rest from reference TRBV5-1 and TRBJ1-4 gives the full variable domain: KAGVTQTPRYLIKTRGQQVTLSCSPISGHRSVSWYQQTPGQGLQFLFEYFSETQRNKGNFPGRFSGRQFSNSRSEMNVSTLELGDSALYLCASSSDGRREKLFFGSGTQLSVL.

This clonotype appeared a few times. The chain carries TRBV3-1 and TRBJ1-5; D is ambiguous. Trimming stripped 5 bases from V and 9 bases from J, with 14 bases between. Looked up from germline, CDR1 is LGHDT and CDR2 is YNNKEL (reference sequence). CDR3 length: 13 residues. Here the CDR3 DNA reads TGTGCCAGCAGCTTGCAACGGGATATGCCCCAGCATTTT. Protein product: CASSLQRDMPQHF.

This clonotype was counted at least ten times. Mismatch with germline at one junction end may stem from a read error. The chain employs TRBV5-1 and TRBJ2-1; TRBD2 might be the D (5 bases). In germline, CDR1 is SGHRS, CDR2 YFSETQ. The CDR3 contains 15 residues. The CDR3 nucleotides read TGTGCCAGCAGCTTAGCGTTGAGCTCCTACAATGAGCAGTTCTTC. Amino acid sequence: CASSLALSSYNEQFF.

This clonotype has a handful of counts. This chain links TRBV7-9 with TRBJ2-3; 11 positions match TRBD2. Germline lookup yields CDR1 SEHNR and CDR2 FQNEAQ (reference sequence). CDR3 size: 16 residues. Germline trimming cut 1 base from V and 5 bases from J; bases unmatched to any gene: 5. CDR3 protein: CASSLVSGGARDTQYF. The CDR3 nucleotides read TGTGCCAGCAGCTTAGTTAGCGGGGGGGCCAGAGATACGCAGTATTTT.

The V and J genes are TRBV5-1 and TRBJ1-1; D perhaps matches TRBD1 (5 bases). Germline loops: CDR1 SGHRS, CDR2 YFSETQ. The V and J ends lost 0 bases and 2 bases respectively, with 17 bases between them. The CDR3 is 17 amino acids. Here the CDR3 reads CASSLEKSPTANTEAFF. The CDR3 coding sequence is TGCGCCAGCAGCTTGGAGAAAAGTCCGACAGCTAACACTGAAGCTTTCTTT.

The rearrangement uses TRBV4-1 and TRBJ1-6; tentatively, D is TRBD1 (6 bases). CDR1 and CDR2 from the germline V gene are MGHRA and YSYEKL. V was shortened by 4 bases and J by 5 bases, with 18 bases between the two germline ends. This CDR3 is built from 17 residues. DNA for the CDR3: TGCGCCAGCAGCCTCTCAGGAAGGACAGATAATAATTCACCCCTCCACTTT. Protein product: CASSLSGRTDNNSPLHF.

This clonotype showed up just a few times. The genes are TRBV10-3 and TRBJ2-7; 10 bases match TRBD1. The CDR3 has 13 amino acids. CDR1 and CDR2 from the germline V gene are ENHRY and SYGVKD. Trimming took 5 bases from V and 5 from J; bases not matched to a gene: 3. The CDR3 nucleotides are TGTGCCATCAGTAGGACAGGGGGGAACGAGCAGTACGTC. Amino acid sequence: CAISRTGGNEQYV.

The chain joins TRBV7-9 to TRBJ2-3; the D is unclear. V lost 4 bases, J lost 2 bases, and 13 bases lay in between. CDR1 and CDR2 (germline): SEHNR, FQNEAQ (reference sequence). The CDR3 loop spans 15 amino acids. The CDR3 DNA reads as TGTGCCAGCAGCTGGTTCACTGTGATCACAGATACGCAGTATTTT. Encoded protein: CASSWFTVITDTQYF.

The J gene is TRBJ2-5, the V gene TRBV28, with TRBD2 as a possible D gene (7 bases). Germline V gene lookup returns CDR1 MDHEN and CDR2 SYDVKM. V was clipped by 7 bases and J by 1 base, with 16 bases between them. The CDR3 consists of 15 residues. CDR3 in DNA: TGTGCCAGCACTATAAGAGGGGGGGTCCAAGAGACCCAGTACTTC. It is translated as CASTIRGGVQETQYF. Looking up the rest from reference TRBV28 and TRBJ2-5 gives the full variable domain: DVKVTQSSRYLVKRTGEKVFLECVQDMDHENMFWYRQDPGLGLRLIYFSYDVKMKEKGDIPEGYSVSREKKERFSLILESASTNQTSMYLCASTIRGGVQETQYFGPGTRLLVL.

This clonotype was picked up a small number of times. The V gene is TRBV3-1, the J gene TRBJ2-2; TRBD1 aligns across 9 bases. Germline V gene data show CDR1 as LGHDT and CDR2 as YNNKEL (reference sequence). This CDR3 is 16 amino acids long. V shed 5 bases and J 1 base; nucleotides not matched to a gene: 5. CDR3 sequence: CASSSQDRGNTGELFF. DNA of the CDR3: TGTGCCAGCAGCTCCCAGGACAGGGGGAACACCGGGGAGCTGTTTTTT.

The genes are TRBV6-5 and TRBJ2-3; D remains ambiguous. Trimming pared 6 bases from V and 11 bases from J, leaving 15 bases between. From germline, CDR1 is MNHEY and CDR2 SVGAGI. The CDR3 is 12 amino acids. This chain's CDR3 is CASRATAGGQYF. CDR3 DNA: TGTGCCAGCAGGGCGACTGCTGGTGGGCAGTATTTT.

The CDR3 sequence is CASSPGGPRPNVLTF. The CDR3 nucleotides are TGTGCCAGTAGTCCAGGGGGCCCTAGGCCCAACGTCCTGACTTTC. The chain joins TRBV19 to TRBJ2-6; 8 bases match TRBD1. The length of the CDR3 is 15 residues. Germline assignment: CDR1 LNHDA and CDR2 SQIVND (reference sequence). V was pared by 5 bases and J by 8 bases, with 8 bases of the junction left unmatched.

In this sample, this clonotype turned up a few times. The gene calls are TRBV10-3 and TRBJ2-1; 9 positions match TRBD1. Germline CDR1 ENHRY, CDR2 SYGVKD. Trimming cost V 6 bases and J 0 bases; bases outside gene matches: 0. The CDR3 is 14 amino acids. The CDR3 nucleotides are TGTGCCATCAGACAGGGGGCCTCCTACAATGAGCAGTTCTTC. Encoded protein: CAIRQGASYNEQFF.

This clonotype was seen a few times. The chain combines TRBV5-6 with TRBJ1-2, with D uncertain. The CDR3 spans 14 residues. V lost 3 bases and J lost 2, with 11 bases in between. Per the germline V gene, CDR1 is SGHDT and CDR2 is YYEEEE. Here the CDR3 reads CASSSGRVNYGYTF. In DNA form, the CDR3 reads TGTGCCAGCAGCTCGGGGAGGGTGAACTATGGCTACACCTTC.

This clonotype was detected a few times. The rearrangement links TRBV6-5 to TRBJ2-7; 7 nucleotides agree with TRBD1. This CDR3 region has 16 residues. The germline CDR1 and CDR2 sequences are MNHEY and SVGAGI. V trimming: 0 bases; J trimming: 4 bases; junction bases outside the gene matches: 9. The DNA for the CDR3 is TGTGCCAGCAGTTACTCGAGATGGACAGGAGGATACGAGCAGTACTTC. It codes for CASSYSRWTGGYEQYF.

The genes are TRBV20-1 and TRBJ2-5; 9 bases are shared with TRBD2. Germline V gives CDR1 DFQATT, CDR2 SNEGSKA (reference sequence). Trimming at V came to 0 bases and at J to 5 bases, leaving 16 bases not matched to a gene. This CDR3 has 18 amino acids. The CDR3 bases are TGCAGTGCTAGAGATCATGGAACCAAGCGGGGGGTGAGGGAGACCCAGTACTTC. Protein: CSARDHGTKRGVRETQYF.

The V gene is TRBV20-1, the J gene TRBJ2-3; 13 bases line up with TRBD2. Germline trimming cut 5 bases from V and 4 bases from J; bases unmatched to any gene: 9. The CDR3 sequence is 16 residues long. Germline lookup yields CDR1 DFQATT and CDR2 SNEGSKA (reference sequence). The CDR3 region is CSAWDPGLAGPDTQYF. CDR3 bases: TGCAGTGCTTGGGACCCGGGACTAGCGGGACCAGATACGCAGTATTTT.

This clonotype occurred once. Since no conserved phenylalanine or tryptophan closes the CDR3, a read error is the likely cause. The V call is TRBV10-2, the J call TRBJ2-7; 10 bases align to TRBD2. CDR1 and CDR2 (germline): WSHSY, SAAADI. Unmatched junction bases numbered 11, after V lost 6 bases and J lost 3 bases. The CDR3 loop spans 16 amino acids. CDR3: CASRKGLANKNYEQYS. The CDR3, as DNA: TGCGCCAGCAGGAAGGGACTAGCGAACAAAAACTACGAGCAGTACTCC.

The table lists this clonotype with many counts. The chain couples TRBV5-1 to TRBJ2-7; 11 nucleotides line up with TRBD2. The CDR3 is 14 residues long. CDR1 SGHRS and CDR2 YFSETQ come from the germline V gene. With 2 bases clipped from V and 5 bases from J, the junction kept 3 bases outside the gene matches. CDR3 sequence: CASSLTSGSDEQYF. The CDR3 region has the DNA TGCGCCAGCAGCTTAACTAGCGGGAGTGACGAGCAGTACTTC.

This clonotype was seen a handful of times. V is TRBV7-9 and J is TRBJ1-6, with D perhaps matching TRBD1 (5 bases). V dropped 2 bases and J dropped 8 bases, with 10 bases sitting between them. CDR3 length: 14 residues. Germline CDR1 reads SEHNR; CDR2 reads FQNEAQ (reference sequence). The CDR3 region is CASSLSQGDSPLHF. CDR3 bases: TGTGCCAGCAGCTTAAGTCAGGGAGATTCACCCCTCCACTTT. The whole variable domain, remainder taken from reference TRBV7-9 and TRBJ1-6, is DTGVSQNPRHKITKRGQNVTFRCDPISEHNRLYWYRQTLGQGPEFLTYFQNEAQLEKSRLLSDRFSAERPKGSFSTLEIQRTEQGDSAMYLCASSLSQGDSPLHFGNGTRLTVT.

This clonotype was counted at least ten times. The chain links TRBV20-1 to TRBJ2-3; 9 bases align to TRBD2. Per germline, CDR1 DFQATT and CDR2 SNEGSKA (reference sequence). The trim removed 4 bases at V and 3 bases at J, leaving 8 bases unmatched. The length of the CDR3 is 15 residues. Written as DNA, the CDR3 is TGCAGTGCTACGAGGACTAGCGATGTTACAGATACGCAGTATTTT. Its translation is CSATRTSDVTDTQYF.